This T cell receptor (beta chain) emerged from a study of cytomegalovirus exposure and HLA in healthy donors. PCR used 60 Vbeta primers and 13 Jbeta primers. Data came from immunoSEQ multiplex PCR; TCRdb stores just in-frame clones and leaves some out. The top ten clones hold about 11% of a sample with about 150,000 clones, more than 70% of them seen once. V shed 5 bases and J 2 bases; nucleotides not matched to a gene: 6. Germline-derived CDR1 and CDR2 are MDHEN and SYDVKM. The CDR3 runs 15 residues. This chain joins TRBV28 and TRBJ2-7; 10 bases fit TRBD2. The specimen was PBMCs. The clonotype originates from a man aged 18 to 35 in good health and CMV-seropositive. The CDR3 region has the DNA TGTGCCAGCAGTAAGACTAGCGGGTTCGCCTACGAGCAGTACTTC. As protein: CASSKTSGFAYEQYF.